Below are 22 T cell receptor beta chains sequenced from a single sample in a study of shared clonotypes between healthy human individuals. CD45RO-negative cells were positively selected for CCR7, leaving out terminally differentiated effector memory CD45RA+ cells. Sequencing used immunoSEQ multiplex PCR; TCRdb keeps in-frame clones, though not all of them. The profile shows approximately 2,000,000 clones, around 93% of them singletons. The sequencing input was naive CD8+ T cells from PBMCs. All receptors derive from a man aged 18 to 29 in good health. Some clones in this sample may be carry-over from other donors' samples.

Remarks on this clone: The sample has other DNA sequences that encode this CDR3 too. The chain uses TRBV4-2 and TRBJ2-2; 10 bases align to TRBD1. Per the germline V gene, CDR1 is LGHNA and CDR2 is YNFKEQ. There are 15 residues in the CDR3. J lost 3 bases, V lost 4 bases, and 2 bases had no gene match. CDR3 amino acids: CASSPGQGDTGELFF. CDR3 in DNA: TGTGCCAGCAGCCCAGGACAGGGGGACACCGGGGAGCTGTTTTTT.

V gene TRBV6-4 combines with J gene TRBJ2-2; 7 nucleotides line up with TRBD2. The CDR3 has 15 amino acids. CDR1 is MRHNA, CDR2 SNTAGT, per germline. V lost 6 bases to trimming and J lost 7 bases; unmatched junction nucleotides: 11. This CDR3 is CASSNRAGVGGELFF. Written as DNA, the CDR3 is TGTGCCAGCAGCAACCGGGCGGGAGTTGGCGGGGAGCTGTTTTTT.

The CDR3 loop reads CAARDTLNTEAFF. The DNA of the CDR3 is TGTGCCGCCCGGGACACCCTGAACACTGAAGCTTTCTTT. V is TRBV10-3 and J is TRBJ1-1, with D possibly TRBD1 on 6 matching bases. Deletions cut 11 bases from V and 0 bases from J, with 13 bases between. CDR1 and CDR2 (germline): ENHRY, SYGVKD. This CDR3 spans 13 amino acids.

A word on this clone: Other DNA sequences in the sample encode the same CDR3. The V call is TRBV7-9, the J call TRBJ1-1; 7 bases match TRBD1. This CDR3 has 15 residues. With 5 bases clipped from V and 0 bases from J, the junction kept 6 bases outside the gene matches. The germline CDR1 and CDR2 sequences are SEHNR and FQNEAQ (reference sequence). CDR3 sequence reads: CASSPRDRLNTEAFF. The CDR3 region has the DNA TGTGCCAGCAGCCCCAGGGACAGATTGAACACTGAAGCTTTCTTT.

The chain uses TRBV4-3 and TRBJ1-1; D unresolved. CDR1 is LGHNA, CDR2 YSLEER, per germline. The CDR3 contains 15 residues. The ends were cut back, 4 bases at V and 3 bases at J, with 15 bases in the middle. CDR3 DNA: TGCGCCAGCAGCCTCGATTTATCGGAGGACACTGAAGCTTTCTTT. Amino acid sequence: CASSLDLSEDTEAFF.

This chain connects TRBV9 to TRBJ2-2, with 8 nucleotides matching TRBD1. The CDR3 spans 17 residues. The ends lost 6 bases at V and 5 bases at J; junction bases unmatched: 15. Germline CDR1 reads SGDLS; CDR2 reads YYNGEE. Written as DNA, the CDR3 is TGTGCCAGCAACGGCCCACCTAAAGGACAGGGAACCGGGGAGCTGTTTTTT. This gives the protein CASNGPPKGQGTGELFF.

The chain has TRBV27 and TRBJ2-7; D gene uncertain. Germline CDR1 reads MNHEY; CDR2 reads SMNVEV (reference sequence). CDR3 length: 13 residues. Trimming left V 5 bases short and J 5 bases short, with 13 bases between. The CDR3 spells CASSPLQADEQYF. CDR3 DNA sequence: TGTGCCAGCAGTCCACTTCAGGCCGACGAGCAGTACTTC.

The rearrangement uses TRBV6-5 and TRBJ2-1; D might be TRBD2 (6 bases). V gave up 5 bases and J gave up 9 bases, with 20 bases separating them. This CDR3 has 15 amino acids. Germline V gene sequence: CDR1 MNHEY, CDR2 SVGAGI. The DNA of the CDR3 is TGTGCCAGCAGTCCCCCGGGGGAAGGTTACGGTGAGCAGTTCTTC. Translating it yields CASSPPGEGYGEQFF.

The gene calls are TRBV30 and TRBJ1-5; 9 bases fit TRBD1. Looked up from germline, CDR1 is GTSNPN and CDR2 is SVGIG (reference sequence). This CDR3 comprises 23 residues. V dropped 0 bases and J dropped 0; count of bases not matched to a gene: 24. As DNA, the CDR3 is TGTGCCTGGAGTGTATCTGGGCGGACAGGGGAAGAGCGAGAAGGGTATAGCAATCAGCCCCAGCATTTT. Translation: CAWSVSGRTGEEREGYSNQPQHF.

The rearrangement links TRBV29-1 to TRBJ2-1; no clear D gene. Per germline, CDR1 SQVTM and CDR2 ANQGSEA. The V end was cut by 1 base, the J end by 8 bases, with 12 bases between. The CDR3 runs 13 residues. The CDR3 sequence is CSVEVDAADEQFF. The DNA for the CDR3 is TGCAGCGTTGAAGTCGATGCGGCCGATGAGCAGTTCTTC.

The V and J genes are TRBV14 and TRBJ2-7, with 8 positions matching TRBD1. The junction had 14 bases not matched to a gene; V was cut back by 5 bases and J by 2 bases. The CDR3 is 17 amino acids. Germline CDR1 and CDR2: SGHDN and FVKESK. The CDR3 spells CASSSRNWTGSPYEQYF. The CDR3 DNA sequence: TGTGCCAGCAGCTCCCGTAATTGGACAGGGAGTCCCTACGAGCAGTACTTC.

V is TRBV27 and J is TRBJ1-1; 7 nucleotides agree with TRBD1. This CDR3 spans 14 amino acids. Germline assignment: CDR1 MNHEY and CDR2 SMNVEV (reference sequence). V lost 6 bases, J lost 7 bases, and 11 bases stayed unmatched. CDR3 residues: CASSSPYRGHEAFF. CDR3 DNA sequence: TGTGCCAGCAGCTCTCCCTACAGGGGCCATGAAGCTTTCTTT.

J is TRBJ2-7 and V is TRBV19; D call uncertain. The CDR3 spans 12 residues. Germline CDR1 reads LNHDA; CDR2 reads SQIVND (reference sequence). With 4 bases removed from V and 6 bases from J, the gap between germline ends came to 10 bases. The CDR3 DNA sequence: TGTGCCAGTAGTAGGGCAGGATCCGAGCAGTACTTC. Protein sequence: CASSRAGSEQYF.

The chain is built from TRBV21-1 and TRBJ2-1; the table names TRBD1, a call not compared with the DNA. TRBV21-1 is designated a pseudogene. The CDR3 is 14 residues long. The CDR3 bases are TGTGCCAGCAGCAAATGGTCAGGGTACAATGAGCAGTTCTTC. This codes for CASSKWSGYNEQFF.

V usage is TRBV7-9 and J usage is TRBJ1-5; D is unclear. V was trimmed by 4 bases and J by 6 bases, leaving 13 bases between them. The CDR3 runs 14 residues. Per germline, CDR1 SEHNR and CDR2 FQNEAQ (reference sequence). CDR3 in DNA: TGTGCCAGCAGCTCCCTAGAACGGCGTCAGCCCCAGCATTTT. It encodes CASSSLERRQPQHF.

This clone came up once. J is TRBJ1-1 and V is TRBV30; no clear D gene. The CDR3 sequence is 14 residues long. Germline V lookup: CDR1 GTSNPN, CDR2 SVGIG (reference sequence). Trimming removed 2 bases at V and 6 bases at J, with 16 bases between. In DNA, the CDR3 is TGTGCCTGGAGTTTGGGGATCCAGCTATCTGAAGCTTTCTTT. It translates to CAWSLGIQLSEAFF.

The J gene is TRBJ1-1, the V gene TRBV18, with D unresolved. CDR1 is KGHSH, CDR2 LQKENI, per germline. Between the trimmed V and J ends, which lost 3 bases and 4 bases, there was a span of 15 bases. This CDR3 contains 15 residues. As DNA, the CDR3 is TGTGCCAGCTCACCTAGTGCAGCTAGGACCACTGAAGCTTTCTTT. Translation gives CASSPSAARTTEAFF.

The J gene is TRBJ2-1, the V gene TRBV19; a weak D match, TRBD1 (5 bases). Trimming removed 9 bases at V and 1 base at J, with 13 bases between. CDR3 length: 14 amino acids. Germline V gene lookup returns CDR1 LNHDA and CDR2 SQIVND (reference sequence). The CDR3 reads CASRNQGSYNEQFF. CDR3 DNA sequence: TGTGCCAGCCGAAACCAGGGTTCCTACAATGAGCAGTTCTTC.

In regard to this clone: Other DNA variants within this sample encode the same CDR3. The chain couples TRBV5-1 to TRBJ2-2; 7 nucleotides agree with TRBD1. CDR1 SGHRS and CDR2 YFSETQ come from the germline V gene. The CDR3 spans 14 residues. V was clipped by 0 bases and J by 7 bases; unmatched bases: 3. The CDR3 DNA is TGCGCCAGCAGCTTGGGACAGGGAGTCGGGGAGCTGTTTTTT. It codes for CASSLGQGVGELFF. Based on the CDR3 plus reference TRBV5-1 and TRBJ2-2, the full variable domain is KAGVTQTPRYLIKTRGQQVTLSCSPISGHRSVSWYQQTPGQGLQFLFEYFSETQRNKGNFPGRFSGRQFSNSRSEMNVSTLELGDSALYLCASSLGQGVGELFFGEGSRLTVL.

The chain has TRBV11-2 and TRBJ2-1; a possible D gene is TRBD2 (6 bases). The V end lost 5 bases, the J end lost 7 bases, and 15 bases lay between the germline ends. Per the germline V gene, CDR1 is SGHAT and CDR2 is FQNNGV. The CDR3 has 14 amino acids. The CDR3 DNA follows: TGTGCCAGCAGCCCCCCCCGGGAGATTAATGAGCAGTTCTTC. This codes for CASSPPREINEQFF.

V usage is TRBV27 and J usage is TRBJ2-1; D is unresolved. The germline V and J ends were trimmed by 4 bases and 0 bases, with 16 bases remaining between them. The CDR3 runs to 17 residues. Germline V gives CDR1 MNHEY, CDR2 SMNVEV (reference sequence). The CDR3 nucleotides read TGTGCCAGCAGTTGGGATTTTCCATCAAGCTCCTACAATGAGCAGTTCTTC. It yields the protein CASSWDFPSSSYNEQFF.

CDR3 region: CANPTGWHEQYF. The CDR3 nucleotides read TGCGCCAACCCGACAGGGTGGCACGAGCAGTACTTC. J is TRBJ2-7 and V is TRBV5-1, with TRBD1 matching over 7 bases. The germline gives CDR1 SGHRS, CDR2 YFSETQ. CDR3 length equals 12 residues. Trimming cost V 9 bases and J 5 bases; bases outside gene matches: 8.